The present entry profiles one T cell receptor beta chain with its context. Its antigen is unknown. Germline V CDR1 and CDR2: SGHAT, FQNNGV. V shed 7 bases and J 5 bases; nucleotides not matched to a gene: 11. The CDR3 runs to 15 residues. This specimen comes from a study of chemoradiotherapy in HPV16-positive cancers. Study findings and constraints: Functional assays defining HPV-specific T cells used only a couple of HPV16-positive patients.

Samples were taken several times over chemoradiotherapy. TCRdb's table, derived via immunoSEQ multiplex PCR, lists solely in-frame clones and lacks some. The table shows about 12,000 clones, with under 80% occurring only once. Sampling was conducted from a patient who underwent chemoradiotherapy. The source of this sequence is a human donor with HPV-associated anogenital cancer. J is TRBJ2-5 and V is TRBV11-2; 9 bases line up with TRBD2. CDR3 sequence (DNA): TGTGCCAGCACCCAGATAGCGGGGGCCTGGGAGACCCAGTACTTC. Translation gives CASTQIAGAWETQYF. Drawing the rest from reference TRBV11-2 and TRBJ2-5, the complete variable domain is EAGVAQSPRYKIIEKRQSVAFWCNPISGHATLYWYQQILGQGPKLLIQFQNNGVVDDSQLPKDRFSAERLKGVDSTLKIQPAKLEDSAVYLCASTQIAGAWETQYFGPGTRLLVL.